This T cell receptor beta chain was captured in a study of cytomegalovirus exposure and HLA in healthy donors. Broader study findings: The records held CMV serostatus as the only immune exposure information.

Remarks on this clone: Its antigen is not identified.

The CDR3 has 15 amino acids. V lost 4 bases and J lost 4; bases outside the gene matches: 9. CDR1 is MNHNS and CDR2 is SASEGT in the germline V gene. A multiplex PCR was run with 60 Vbeta primers and 13 Jbeta primers. The method was immunoSEQ multiplex PCR; TCRdb's version includes in-frame clones alone and lacks a portion of them. The data show 99,000 or so clones, with around 75% seen just once and roughly 6.9% held by the top ten. As for the donors, each was a healthy bone marrow donor. The material sequenced was PBMCs. The V gene is TRBV6-1, the J gene TRBJ2-7, with TRBD1 matching over 8 bases. The receptor comes from a man under 40 in good health and CMV-seropositive. This CDR3 reads CASSAAGGKVYEQYF. The CDR3 bases are TGTGCCAGCAGTGCAGCAGGGGGCAAGGTTTACGAGCAGTACTTC.